The next 18 T cell receptor beta chains were all read from a single sample in a study of brain T cells in children with intractable seizures. Assay: immunoSEQ multiplex PCR; the TCRdb copy retains only in-frame clones and omits some. The sample has roughly 80,000 clones, roughly 89% seen once. Sequenced here: peripheral blood, sampled at surgery. These receptor sequences come from a girl aged 2-9 years with Rasmussen encephalitis and intractable seizures.

The count of this clone is one. CDR3 sequence (DNA): TGCAGTGCTAGAACAAAACTGTTTTTT. Its protein is CSARTKLFF. The chain couples TRBV20-1 to TRBJ1-4; D is unclear. V dropped 2 bases and J dropped 10 bases, with 2 bases sitting between them. The CDR3 spans 9 residues. The germline V gene has CDR1 DFQATT and CDR2 SNEGSKA (reference sequence).

The chain links TRBV4-1 to TRBJ1-3; TRBD1 matches at 8 bases. Germline trimming cut 1 base from V and 0 bases from J; bases unmatched to any gene: 5. The CDR3 extends over 17 amino acids. CDR1 and CDR2 (germline): MGHRA, YSYEKL. The CDR3 DNA follows: TGCGCCAGCAGCCAAGGGGTAACAGGGGGCTCTGGAAACACCATATATTTT. Translated: CASSQGVTGGSGNTIYF.

This chain uses TRBV27 with TRBJ1-2; TRBD1 matches at 7 bases. The CDR3 covers 15 residues. V lost 4 bases to trimming and J lost 3 bases; unmatched junction nucleotides: 8. The germline V gene encodes CDR1 MNHEY and CDR2 SMNVEV (reference sequence). In nucleotides, the CDR3 is TGTGCCAGCAGTTCGACCGGGACAGCCTACTATGGCTACACCTTC. Protein: CASSSTGTAYYGYTF.

This clone appeared a single time. V is TRBV5-1 and J is TRBJ2-3; 10 nucleotides match TRBD1. Losses at the gene ends were 4 bases for V and 6 bases for J; bases not matched to a gene: 5. The CDR3 has 14 amino acids. Germline V gene data show CDR1 as SGHRS and CDR2 as YFSETQ. This CDR3 reads CASSPTGGMDTQYF. In DNA, the CDR3 is TGCGCCAGCAGCCCGACAGGGGGCATGGATACGCAGTATTTT.

This clone was seen only once. V usage is TRBV19 and J usage is TRBJ1-2; D unresolved. This CDR3 is built from 15 residues. Per the germline V gene, CDR1 is LNHDA and CDR2 is SQIVND (reference sequence). The V end was cut by 6 bases, the J end by 7 bases, with 21 bases between. In DNA, the CDR3 is TGTGCCAGTAGAACGGGCCCCTCGCTTTGGGGTGGCTACACCTTC. This codes for CASRTGPSLWGGYTF.

The V and J genes are TRBV6-6 and TRBJ2-1; D perhaps matches TRBD2 (6 bases). V was cut by 7 bases and J by 4 bases, with 11 bases left in between. In germline, CDR1 is MNHNY, CDR2 SVGAGI (reference sequence). The CDR3 extends over 13 amino acids. CDR3 coding DNA: TGTGCCAGCACAGCGGGTCTATACAATGAGCAGTTCTTC. Its translation: CASTAGLYNEQFF.

The V call is TRBV29-1, the J call TRBJ2-3; unclear D gene. Germline V gene data show CDR1 as SQVTM and CDR2 as ANQGSEA. Trimming stripped 7 bases from V and 2 bases from J, with 4 bases between. The CDR3 consists of 10 residues. Here the CDR3 DNA reads TGCAGCGCGATCACAGATACGCAGTATTTT. It specifies CSAITDTQYF.

The chain combines TRBV30 with TRBJ1-3, with D possibly being TRBD1 (5 bases). This CDR3 contains 16 residues. Trimming took 2 bases from V and 0 from J, leaving 14 bases between them. CDR1 is GTSNPN and CDR2 is SVGIG in the germline V gene (reference sequence). The CDR3 reads CAWSREGSLSGNTIYF. The CDR3 nucleotides read TGTGCCTGGAGTCGAGAGGGGAGTCTCTCTGGAAACACCATATATTTT.

This chain joins TRBV19 and TRBJ1-6; 7 bases match TRBD1. The J segment lost 5 bases and the V segment lost 6 bases, leaving 10 bases of the junction unmatched. CDR3 length: 16 residues. Looked up from germline, CDR1 is LNHDA and CDR2 is SQIVND (reference sequence). CDR3 amino acids: CASRPSGGGNNSPLHF. DNA for the CDR3: TGTGCCAGTAGGCCATCAGGGGGAGGGAATAATTCACCCCTCCACTTT.

V gene TRBV27 combines with J gene TRBJ1-6; tentatively, D is TRBD1 (6 bases). Germline-derived CDR1 and CDR2 are MNHEY and SMNVEV (reference sequence). This CDR3 is built from 15 residues. Trimming stripped 5 bases from V and 5 bases from J, with 13 bases between. CDR3 bases: TGTGCCAGCAGTCTGGACAGCCGGAATAATTCACCCCTCCACTTT. This codes for CASSLDSRNNSPLHF.

CDR3 in DNA: TGTGCCAGCAGCCACGCCATGAGTAGAGGGGGAGAGACCCAGTACTTC. This encodes CASSHAMSRGGETQYF. The V call is TRBV13, the J call TRBJ2-5, with D possibly matching TRBD1 (6 bases). V gave up 5 bases and J gave up 4 bases, with 20 bases separating them. Germline V gene lookup returns CDR1 PRHDT and CDR2 FYEKMQ (reference sequence). The CDR3 runs to 16 residues.

V is TRBV6-5 and J is TRBJ2-3; D is possibly TRBD1 (5 bases). With 5 bases removed from V and 4 bases from J, the gap between germline ends came to 13 bases. This CDR3 has 14 amino acids. Germline V gives CDR1 MNHEY, CDR2 SVGAGI. The CDR3 nucleotides are TGTGCCAGCAGTCCCCTCTCAGGGCCAGATACGCAGTATTTT. Amino acid sequence: CASSPLSGPDTQYF.

In DNA, the CDR3 is TGTGCCAGCAGTGAATGGGGTCCCCGAAACACCATATATTTT. Encoded protein: CASSEWGPRNTIYF. The chain combines TRBV6-1 with TRBJ1-3; D gene ambiguous. Germline CDR1 reads MNHNS; CDR2 reads SASEGT. V gave up 2 bases and J gave up 5 bases, with 10 bases separating them. The CDR3 is 14 amino acids.

This clone was seen a single time. The rearrangement links TRBV9 to TRBJ1-1; D is perhaps TRBD1 (6 bases). Germline V gives CDR1 SGDLS, CDR2 YYNGEE. V lost 4 bases and J lost 11, with 15 bases in between. This CDR3 is built from 12 residues. The CDR3 loop is CASSKPGARAFF. In DNA form, the CDR3 reads TGTGCCAGCAGCAAACCAGGGGCGCGGGCTTTCTTT.

V and J are TRBV6-5 and TRBJ1-5, with 8 nucleotides matching TRBD1. Germline V gene lookup returns CDR1 MNHEY and CDR2 SVGAGI. This CDR3 contains 15 residues. J was trimmed by 0 bases and V by 6 bases; bases with no gene match: 4. The CDR3 DNA follows: TGTGCCAGCAGGAAGGGACAGGTTAGCAATCAGCCCCAGCATTTT. Translating gives CASRKGQVSNQPQHF.

J is TRBJ1-2 and V is TRBV5-5, with 9 bases lining up with TRBD1. Unmatched junction bases numbered 6, after V lost 4 bases and J lost 8 bases. Per germline, CDR1 SGHKS and CDR2 YYEKEE (reference sequence). The CDR3 contains 13 residues. CDR3 protein: CASSVQGAPGYTF. CDR3 coding DNA: TGTGCCAGCAGCGTACAGGGGGCTCCCGGCTACACCTTC. Using reference TRBV5-5 and TRBJ1-2 for the parts outside the CDR3, the full variable domain is DAGVTQSPTHLIKTRGQQVTLRCSPISGHKSVSWYQQVLGQGPQFIFQYYEKEERGRGNFPDRFSARQFPNYSSELNVNALLLGDSALYLCASSVQGAPGYTFGSGTRLTVV.

This chain links TRBV20-1 with TRBJ2-7; tentatively, D is TRBD2 (5 bases). Trimming removed 3 bases at V and 2 bases at J, with 11 bases between. CDR3 length equals 13 residues. From germline, CDR1 is DFQATT and CDR2 SNEGSKA (reference sequence). The CDR3 DNA is TGCAGTGCTAGTCCGGGGATGGCCTACGAGCAGTACTTC. Translated: CSASPGMAYEQYF.

This chain joins TRBV4-2 and TRBJ1-6, with unresolved D. Trimming took off 4 bases at V and 2 bases at J, with 9 bases between the two ends. Germline V gene sequence: CDR1 LGHNA, CDR2 YNFKEQ. This CDR3 comprises 15 residues. The CDR3 loop is CASSPEGTYNSPLHF. CDR3 coding DNA: TGTGCCAGCAGCCCCGAGGGCACCTATAATTCACCCCTCCACTTT.